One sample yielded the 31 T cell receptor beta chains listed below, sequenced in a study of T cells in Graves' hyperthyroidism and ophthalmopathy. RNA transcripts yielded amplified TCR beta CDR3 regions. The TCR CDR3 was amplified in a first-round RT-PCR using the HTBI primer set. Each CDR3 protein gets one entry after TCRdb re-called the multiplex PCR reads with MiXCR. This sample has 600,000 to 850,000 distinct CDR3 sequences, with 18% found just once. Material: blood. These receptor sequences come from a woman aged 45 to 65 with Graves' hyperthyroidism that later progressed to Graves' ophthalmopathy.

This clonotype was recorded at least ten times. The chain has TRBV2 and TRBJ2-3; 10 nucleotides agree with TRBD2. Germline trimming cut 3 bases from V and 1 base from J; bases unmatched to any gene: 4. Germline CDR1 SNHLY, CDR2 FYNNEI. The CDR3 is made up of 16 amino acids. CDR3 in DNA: TGTGCCAGCAGTGAGTTAGCGGGGGGCGGCACAGATACGCAGTATTTT. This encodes CASSELAGGGTDTQYF.

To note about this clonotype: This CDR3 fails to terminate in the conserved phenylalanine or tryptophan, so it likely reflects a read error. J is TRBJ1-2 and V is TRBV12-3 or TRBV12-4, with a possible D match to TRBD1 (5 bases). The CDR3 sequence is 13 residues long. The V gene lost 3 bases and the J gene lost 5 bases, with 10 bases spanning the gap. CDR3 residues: CASSLAGAYGYTL. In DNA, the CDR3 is TGTGCCAGCAGTTTGGCCGGGGCGTATGGCTACACCCTC.

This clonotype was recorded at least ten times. The CDR3 here is CASSYSRRATSTEYF. CDR3 bases: TGTGCCAGCAGTTACTCTCGGAGGGCTACGAGCACGGAGTACTTC. V is TRBV6-5 and J is TRBJ2-5, with D possibly being TRBD2 (6 bases). Germline lookup yields CDR1 MNHEY and CDR2 SVGAGI. Between the trimmed V and J ends, which lost 0 bases and 12 bases, there was a span of 20 bases. There are 15 residues in the CDR3.

The CDR3 DNA sequence: TGTGCCAGCAGCTCCCATAGTAGCAACGAGCAGTACTTC. Its translation: CASSSHSSNEQYF. The genes are TRBV7-2 and TRBJ2-7; D uncertain. Trimming pared 4 bases from V and 5 bases from J, leaving 12 bases between. CDR3 length equals 13 residues. CDR1 is SGHTA, CDR2 FQGNSA, per germline.

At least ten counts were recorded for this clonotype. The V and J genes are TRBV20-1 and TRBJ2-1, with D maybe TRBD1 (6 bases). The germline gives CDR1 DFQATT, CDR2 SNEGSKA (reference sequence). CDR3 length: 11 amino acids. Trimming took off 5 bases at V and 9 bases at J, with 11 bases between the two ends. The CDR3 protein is CSAPQGFEQFF. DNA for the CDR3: TGCAGTGCTCCCCAGGGGTTTGAGCAGTTCTTC.

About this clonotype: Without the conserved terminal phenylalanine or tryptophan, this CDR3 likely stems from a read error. The CDR3 protein is CASSDPGFHTEAFL. The DNA of the CDR3 is TGTGCCAGTAGTGACCCAGGGTTTCACACTGAAGCTTTCCTT. The rearrangement joins TRBV19 to TRBJ1-1; possibly TRBD1 for D (5 bases). The V and J ends lost 5 bases and 3 bases respectively, with 13 bases between them. The CDR3 consists of 14 residues. CDR1 LNHDA and CDR2 SQIVND come from the germline V gene (reference sequence).

The CDR3 here is CASSQVRLLNYGYTF. The CDR3 DNA sequence: TGTGCCAGCAGCCAAGTCCGACTTCTTAACTATGGCTACACCTTC. This rearrangement joins TRBV3-1 to TRBJ1-2; D unresolved. The CDR3 extends over 15 amino acids. Trimming left V 1 base short and J 1 base short, with 10 bases between. The V gene's germline CDR1 is LGHDT and CDR2 YNNKEL (reference sequence).

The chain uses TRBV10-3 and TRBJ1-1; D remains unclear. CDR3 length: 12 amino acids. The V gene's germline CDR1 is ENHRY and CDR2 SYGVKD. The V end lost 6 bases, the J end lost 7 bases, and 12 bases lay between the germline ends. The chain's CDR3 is CAISRREDEAFF. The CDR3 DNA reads TGTGCCATCAGCCGGAGGGAAGATGAAGCTTTCTTT.

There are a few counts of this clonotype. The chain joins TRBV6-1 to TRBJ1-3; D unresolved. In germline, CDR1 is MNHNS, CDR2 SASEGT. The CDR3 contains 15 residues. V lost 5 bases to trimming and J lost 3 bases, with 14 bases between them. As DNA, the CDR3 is TGTGCCAGCAGTCTCACAGCGAGCCTTGGAAACACCATATATTTT. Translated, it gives CASSLTASLGNTIYF.

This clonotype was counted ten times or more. This CDR3 is CASSWAQGNYGYTF. The DNA of the CDR3 is TGTGCCAGCAGTTGGGCACAGGGAAACTATGGCTACACCTTC. The chain combines TRBV28 with TRBJ1-2; a weak D match, TRBD1 (6 bases). V lost 4 bases, J lost 2 bases, and 11 bases lay in between. CDR3 length: 14 residues. The V gene's germline CDR1 is MDHEN and CDR2 SYDVKM.

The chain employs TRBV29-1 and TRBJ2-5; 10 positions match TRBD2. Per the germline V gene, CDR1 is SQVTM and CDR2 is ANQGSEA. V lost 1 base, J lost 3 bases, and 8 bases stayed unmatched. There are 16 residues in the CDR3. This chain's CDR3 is CSVEVEAGGLKETQYF. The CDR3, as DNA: TGCAGCGTTGAAGTGGAAGCGGGGGGGCTCAAAGAGACCCAGTACTTC.

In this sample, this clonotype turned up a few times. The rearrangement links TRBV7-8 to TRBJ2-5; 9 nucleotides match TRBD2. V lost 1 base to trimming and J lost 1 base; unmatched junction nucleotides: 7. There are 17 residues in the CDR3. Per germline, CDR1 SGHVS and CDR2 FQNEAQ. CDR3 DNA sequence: TGTGCCAGCAGCTTAGAAGATAGCGGGGGTTTCCAAGAGACCCAGTACTTC. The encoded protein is CASSLEDSGGFQETQYF.

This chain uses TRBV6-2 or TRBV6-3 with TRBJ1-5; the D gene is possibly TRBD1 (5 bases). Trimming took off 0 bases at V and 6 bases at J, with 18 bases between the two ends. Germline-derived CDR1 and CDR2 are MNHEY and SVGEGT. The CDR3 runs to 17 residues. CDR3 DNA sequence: TGTGCCAGCAGTTACTCGAACCTCGGGGGAGGTGGTCAGCCCCAGCATTTT. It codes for CASSYSNLGGGGQPQHF.

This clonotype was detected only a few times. CDR3 protein: CASSLSRGFRGYTF. CDR3 DNA sequence: TGTGCCAGCAGTTTATCCAGGGGCTTCCGAGGCTACACCTTC. The V gene is TRBV27, the J gene TRBJ1-2, with D possibly matching TRBD1 (6 bases). The germline V gene encodes CDR1 MNHEY and CDR2 SMNVEV (reference sequence). CDR3 length equals 14 residues. Trimming took 0 bases from V and 8 from J, leaving 13 bases between them.

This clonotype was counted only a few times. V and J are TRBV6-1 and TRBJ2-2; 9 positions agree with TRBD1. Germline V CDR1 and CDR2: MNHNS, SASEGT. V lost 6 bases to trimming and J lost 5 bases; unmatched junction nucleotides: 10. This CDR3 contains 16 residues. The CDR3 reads CASRPRQGDLTGELFF. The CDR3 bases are TGTGCCAGCAGACCTCGACAGGGGGACCTTACCGGGGAGCTGTTTTTT.

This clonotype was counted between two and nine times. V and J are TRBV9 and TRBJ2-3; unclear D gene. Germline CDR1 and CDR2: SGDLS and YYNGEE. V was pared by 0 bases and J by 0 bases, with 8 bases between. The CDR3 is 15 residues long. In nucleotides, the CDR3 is TGTGCCAGCAGCGTAGCTTTGTTGAGCACAGATACGCAGTATTTT. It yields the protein CASSVALLSTDTQYF.

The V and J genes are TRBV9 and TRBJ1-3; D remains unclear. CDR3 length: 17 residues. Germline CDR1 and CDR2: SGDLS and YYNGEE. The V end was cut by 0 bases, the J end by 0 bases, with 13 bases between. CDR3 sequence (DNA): TGTGCCAGCAGCGTAGTCGGCACTATCAGCTCTGGAAACACCATATATTTT. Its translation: CASSVVGTISSGNTIYF.

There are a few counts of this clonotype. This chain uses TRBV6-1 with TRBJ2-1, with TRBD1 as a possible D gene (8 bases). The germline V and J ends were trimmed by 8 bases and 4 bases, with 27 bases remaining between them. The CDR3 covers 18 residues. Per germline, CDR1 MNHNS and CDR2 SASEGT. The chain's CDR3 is CASLNNRGGDVEYNEQFF. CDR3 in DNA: TGTGCCAGCCTTAATAACAGGGGGGGGGACGTAGAGTACAATGAGCAGTTCTTC.

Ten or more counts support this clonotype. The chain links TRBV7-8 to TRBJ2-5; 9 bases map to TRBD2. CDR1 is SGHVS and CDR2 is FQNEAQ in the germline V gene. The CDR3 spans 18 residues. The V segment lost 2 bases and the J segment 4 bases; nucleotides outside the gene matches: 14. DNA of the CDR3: TGTGCCAGCAGCTTAATCCTAGCGGGGCCGGCGAAGCGAGAGACCCAGTACTTC. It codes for CASSLILAGPAKRETQYF.

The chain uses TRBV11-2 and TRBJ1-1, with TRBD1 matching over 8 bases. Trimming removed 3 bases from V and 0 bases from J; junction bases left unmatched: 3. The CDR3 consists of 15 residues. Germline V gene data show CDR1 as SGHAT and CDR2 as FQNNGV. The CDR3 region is CASSFGQGLNTEAFF. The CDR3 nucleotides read TGTGCCAGCAGCTTTGGACAGGGCCTGAACACTGAAGCTTTCTTT.

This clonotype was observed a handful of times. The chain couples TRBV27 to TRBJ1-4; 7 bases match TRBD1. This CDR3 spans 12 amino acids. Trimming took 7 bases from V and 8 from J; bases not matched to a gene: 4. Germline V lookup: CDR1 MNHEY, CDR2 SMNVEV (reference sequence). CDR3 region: CASTTGEEKLFF. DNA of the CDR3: TGTGCCAGCACAACAGGGGAGGAAAAACTGTTTTTT.

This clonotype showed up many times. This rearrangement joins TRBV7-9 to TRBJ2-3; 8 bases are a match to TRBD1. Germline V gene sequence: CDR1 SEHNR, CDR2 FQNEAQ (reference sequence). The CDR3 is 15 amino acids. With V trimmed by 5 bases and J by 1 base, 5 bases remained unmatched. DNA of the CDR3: TGTGCCAGCAGCGCGGACAGGGTGGGCACAGATACGCAGTATTTT. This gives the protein CASSADRVGTDTQYF.

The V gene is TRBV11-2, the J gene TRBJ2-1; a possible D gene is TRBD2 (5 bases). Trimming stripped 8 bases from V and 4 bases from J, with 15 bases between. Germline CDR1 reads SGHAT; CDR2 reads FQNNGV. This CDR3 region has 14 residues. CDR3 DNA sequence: TGTGCCAGCGTCGACGCGGGCTCTTACAATGAGCAGTTCTTC. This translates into CASVDAGSYNEQFF.

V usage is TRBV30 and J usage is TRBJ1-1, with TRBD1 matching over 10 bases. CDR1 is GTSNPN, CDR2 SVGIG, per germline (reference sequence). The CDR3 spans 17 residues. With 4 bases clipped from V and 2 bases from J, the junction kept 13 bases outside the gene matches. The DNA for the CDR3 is TGTGCCTGGATCCTCCCCGACAGGGGGCCTTTCAACACTGAAGCTTTCTTT. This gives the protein CAWILPDRGPFNTEAFF.

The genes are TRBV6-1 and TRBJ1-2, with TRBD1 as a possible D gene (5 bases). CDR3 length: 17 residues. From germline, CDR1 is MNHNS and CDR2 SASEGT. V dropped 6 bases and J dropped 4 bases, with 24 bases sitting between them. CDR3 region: CASRGVRALISIYGYTF. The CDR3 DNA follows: TGTGCCAGCAGGGGAGTCAGGGCTCTTATCTCGATCTATGGCTACACCTTC.

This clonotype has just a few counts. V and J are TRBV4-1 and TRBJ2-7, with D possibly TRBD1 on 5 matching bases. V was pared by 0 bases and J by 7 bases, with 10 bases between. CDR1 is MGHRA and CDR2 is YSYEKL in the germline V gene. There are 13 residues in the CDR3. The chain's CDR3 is CASSQDQGGEQYF. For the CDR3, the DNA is TGCGCCAGCAGCCAAGATCAGGGTGGGGAGCAGTACTTC.

The chain's CDR3 is CASKIGQGYNEQFF. For the CDR3, the DNA is TGTGCCAGCAAGATTGGACAGGGCTACAATGAGCAGTTCTTC. The chain recombines TRBV6-1 with TRBJ2-1; 8 positions agree with TRBD1. The J segment lost 3 bases and the V segment lost 7 bases, leaving 5 bases of the junction unmatched. Per germline, CDR1 MNHNS and CDR2 SASEGT. This CDR3 spans 14 amino acids.

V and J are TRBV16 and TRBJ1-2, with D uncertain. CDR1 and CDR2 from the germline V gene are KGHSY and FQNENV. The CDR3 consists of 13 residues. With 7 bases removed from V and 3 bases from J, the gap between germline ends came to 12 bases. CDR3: CASTHKTDYGYTF. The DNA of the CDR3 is TGTGCCAGCACACATAAGACTGACTATGGCTACACCTTC.

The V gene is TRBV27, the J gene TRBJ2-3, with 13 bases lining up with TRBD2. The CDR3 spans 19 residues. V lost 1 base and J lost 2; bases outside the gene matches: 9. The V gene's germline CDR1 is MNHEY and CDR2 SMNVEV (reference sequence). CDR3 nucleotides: TGTGCCAGCAGTTTATTACCGGGACTAGCGGGGTTAGACACAGATACGCAGTATTTT. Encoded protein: CASSLLPGLAGLDTDTQYF.

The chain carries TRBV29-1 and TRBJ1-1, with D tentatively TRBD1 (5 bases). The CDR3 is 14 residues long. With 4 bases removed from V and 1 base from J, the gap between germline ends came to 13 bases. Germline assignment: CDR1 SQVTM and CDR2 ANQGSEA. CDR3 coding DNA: TGCAGCGTTGTTACGAGGGGTAAGAACACTGAAGCTTTCTTT. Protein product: CSVVTRGKNTEAFF.

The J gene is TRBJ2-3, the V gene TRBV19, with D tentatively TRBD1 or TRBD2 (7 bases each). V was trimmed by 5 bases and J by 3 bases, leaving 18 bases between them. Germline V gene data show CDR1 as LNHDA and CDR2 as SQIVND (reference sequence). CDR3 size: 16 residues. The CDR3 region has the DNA TGTGCCAGTAGTGCCCAGGGGAGGGGGCTAACAGATACGCAGTATTTT. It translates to CASSAQGRGLTDTQYF. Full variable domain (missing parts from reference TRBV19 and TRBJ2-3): DGGITQSPKYLFRKEGQNVTLSCEQNLNHDAMYWYRQDPGQGLRLIYYSQIVNDFQKGDIAEGYSVSREKKESFPLTVTSAQKNPTAFYLCASSAQGRGLTDTQYFGPGTRLTVL.